This TCR beta chain came from a study of cytomegalovirus exposure and HLA in healthy donors. Study in general: The approximately 110 validation repertoires, a later analysis reported, used the same platform as the approximately 700 first-cohort repertoires.

This clone has ten or more counts. Its antigen is as yet unknown. The assay was immunoSEQ multiplex PCR, and TCRdb's table has in-frame clones only and misses some. The table records around 120,000 clones, around 85% of them present only once. V lost 0 bases and J lost 7, with 10 bases in between. The CDR3 length is 13 residues. Germline values: CDR1 SGDLS, CDR2 YYNGEE. Study-wide points: Most TCRs appeared rarely, but some public TCRs recurred in many donors. Confirmation in vitro established that a few CMV-associated chains were specific for CMV antigens.

The clonotype was recovered from a man between 18 and 29 years old in good health and CMV-seropositive. The sample was PBMCs. This sequence joins TRBV9 and TRBJ1-2; D unresolved. CDR3 sequence reads: CASSVDMESGYTF. CDR3 in DNA: TGTGCCAGCAGCGTAGACATGGAGAGTGGCTACACCTTC.